The sample holds a few counts of the clone carrying this T cell receptor (beta chain). As yet, its antigen is unknown. Profiling relied on immunoSEQ multiplex PCR, and the TCRdb table lists in-frame clones only, not all of them. The table lists tens of thousands of clones, roughly 90% of them singletons, with about 0.45% in the top ten. The CDR3 has 16 residues. The V end was cut by 3 bases, the J end by 6 bases, with 20 bases between. The germline V gene has CDR1 MGHDK and CDR2 SYGVNS. This sample stems from a study of graft-versus-host responses after intestinal transplantation. Study information: Uniformly, recipients were administered anti-thymocyte globulin induction with subsequent tacrolimus and steroids for roughly three years. Study-level findings and limits: Early post-transplant HvG declines showed an association with peak circulating GvH clone levels. Some patients had graft-donor T cell macrochimerism, and their allografts showed high graft-versus-host to host-versus-graft clonal ratios. The authors found GvH clones in recipient marrow, some appearing first in ileum or blood.

The chain has TRBV25-1 and TRBJ1-1; D gene uncertain. The source of this sequence is a human donor who received an intestinal transplant. The sample consisted of unstimulated CD8+ T cells sorted from spleen or lymph node cells, taken before intestinal transplant. CDR3 region: CASSDLGDMAGAEAFF. The DNA of the CDR3 is TGTGCCAGCAGTGATTTAGGAGACATGGCCGGGGCTGAAGCTTTCTTT.